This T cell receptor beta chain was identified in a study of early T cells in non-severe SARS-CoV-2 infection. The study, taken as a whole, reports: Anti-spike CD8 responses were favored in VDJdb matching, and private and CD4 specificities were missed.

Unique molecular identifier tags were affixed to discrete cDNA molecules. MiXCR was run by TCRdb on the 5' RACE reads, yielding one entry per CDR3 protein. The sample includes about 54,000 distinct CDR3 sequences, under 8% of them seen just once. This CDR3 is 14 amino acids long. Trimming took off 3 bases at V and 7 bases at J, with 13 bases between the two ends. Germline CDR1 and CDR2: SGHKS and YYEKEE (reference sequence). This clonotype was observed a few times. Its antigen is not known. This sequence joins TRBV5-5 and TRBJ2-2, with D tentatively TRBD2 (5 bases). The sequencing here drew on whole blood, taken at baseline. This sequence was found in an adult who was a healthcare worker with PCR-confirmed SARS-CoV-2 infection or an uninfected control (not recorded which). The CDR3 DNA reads TGTGCCAGCAGCTCGGTACAGACTAACGGGGAGCTGTTTTTT. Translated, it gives CASSSVQTNGELFF.